These 2 T cell receptor beta chains came from one sample sequenced in a study of blood T cell repertoires in COVID-19. Measured with immunoSEQ multiplex PCR; TCRdb has only the in-frame clones, and not every one. The data hold hundreds of thousands of clones, with more than 80% observed a single time. Material for sequencing was peripheral blood. These receptors originate from a woman in her 30s with COVID-19, enrolled during active disease.

The J gene is TRBJ2-2, the V gene TRBV15; D unresolved. Germline V CDR1 and CDR2: LNHNV, YYDKDF (reference sequence). The CDR3 spans 14 residues. V shed 0 bases and J shed 5 bases, with 7 bases lying between them. The CDR3 bases are TGTGCCACCAGCAGAGAAAGGCGGACCGGGGAGCTGTTTTTT. Translating gives CATSRERRTGELFF. Complete variable domain (other parts from reference TRBV15 and TRBJ2-2): DAMVIQNPRYQVTQFGKPVTLSCSQTLNHNVMYWYQQKSSQAPKLLFHYYDKDFNNEADTPDNFQSRRPNTSFCFLDIRSPGLGDTAMYLCATSRERRTGELFFGEGSRLTVL.

As to this clone: Distinct nucleotide sequences in the sample also encode this CDR3. This chain links TRBV13 with TRBJ2-3; D remains unclear. The CDR3 runs to 14 residues. V lost 2 bases to trimming and J lost 4 bases, with 10 bases between them. Looked up from germline, CDR1 is PRHDT and CDR2 is FYEKMQ (reference sequence). The CDR3: CASSLSPRADTQYF. CDR3 DNA: TGTGCCAGCAGCTTATCCCCCCGGGCAGATACGCAGTATTTT.